The 7 T cell receptor beta chains reported below all come from one sample, sequenced in a study of blood T cell repertoires in COVID-19. Sequencing was performed with immunoSEQ multiplex PCR; in TCRdb, only in-frame clones are kept and a portion is missing. The data show about 330,000 clones, approximately 89% seen once. Sequenced input: PBMCs or T cells enriched from blood (not recorded which). The source of these receptors is a woman between 25 and 40 years old who had recovered from COVID-19.

The chain uses TRBV7-3 and TRBJ2-2; no clear D. CDR3 length equals 15 residues. Germline CDR1 reads SGHTA; CDR2 reads FQGTGA. Trimming removed 2 bases at V and 0 bases at J, with 7 bases between. The CDR3 nucleotides read TGTGCCAGCAGCTTACTAGGCTCGAACACCGGGGAGCTGTTTTTT. Encoded protein: CASSLLGSNTGELFF.

This clone was seen only a few times. This chain links TRBV5-6 with TRBJ2-3, with 8 bases that match TRBD2. Germline V CDR1 and CDR2: SGHDT, YYEEEE. The CDR3 consists of 15 residues. J was trimmed by 0 bases and V by 4 bases; bases with no gene match: 4. In DNA form, the CDR3 reads TGTGCCAGCAGCCATAGCGGGGTTAGCACAGATACGCAGTATTTT. It yields the protein CASSHSGVSTDTQYF.

V usage is TRBV7-2 and J usage is TRBJ1-2, with D unresolved. Germline-derived CDR1 and CDR2 are SGHTA and FQGNSA. The CDR3 length is 15 residues. V was trimmed by 4 bases and J by 8 bases, leaving 20 bases between them. The DNA for the CDR3 is TGTGCCAGCAGCTCCAACGCGGGCCCCGCCAGCGGCTACACCTTC. This gives the protein CASSSNAGPASGYTF. The full variable domain, completed using reference TRBV7-2 and TRBJ1-2, is GAGVSQSPSNKVTEKGKDVELRCDPISGHTALYWYRQSLGQGLEFLIYFQGNSAPDKSGLPSDRFSAERTGGSVSTLTIQRTQQEDSAVYLCASSSNAGPASGYTFGSGTRLTVV.

V gene TRBV19 combines with J gene TRBJ2-4, with 8 bases lining up with TRBD1. The germline CDR1 and CDR2 sequences are LNHDA and SQIVND (reference sequence). V was clipped by 1 base and J by 8 bases; unmatched bases: 7. The CDR3 totals 15 residues. The CDR3: CASSIGPGGRHIQYF. CDR3 coding DNA: TGTGCCAGTAGTATAGGGCCAGGGGGCAGGCACATTCAGTACTTC.

This clone came up once. The chain recombines TRBV4-1 with TRBJ2-3, with TRBD2 as a possible D gene (6 bases). Germline-derived CDR1 and CDR2 are MGHRA and YSYEKL. This CDR3 has 17 amino acids. The germline V and J ends were trimmed by 1 base and 4 bases, with 18 bases remaining between them. Written as DNA, the CDR3 is TGCGCCAGCAGCCAAGTGATCACGGGGGAGGCGGCAGATACGCAGTATTTT. Translated, it gives CASSQVITGEAADTQYF.

The CDR3 reads CAISESGDLLAEAFF. In DNA, the CDR3 is TGTGCCATCAGTGAGTCAGGGGATCTTCTTGCTGAAGCTTTCTTT. This chain joins TRBV10-3 and TRBJ1-1; a possible D gene is TRBD1 (5 bases). Per the germline V gene, CDR1 is ENHRY and CDR2 is SYGVKD. The CDR3 has 15 residues. The ends were cut back, 0 bases at V and 6 bases at J, with 14 bases in the middle.

The V call is TRBV4-1, the J call TRBJ2-5, with 14 positions matching TRBD2. CDR1 and CDR2 from the germline V gene are MGHRA and YSYEKL. The CDR3 length is 22 residues. V shed 2 bases, J shed 0 bases, and the junction held 17 bases outside the gene matches. CDR3 region: CASSQRGTGTGLAGANQETQYF. The CDR3 DNA sequence: TGCGCCAGCAGCCAAAGGGGTACTGGAACGGGACTAGCGGGGGCGAACCAAGAGACCCAGTACTTC.